One T cell receptor beta chain is described in this entry. CDR1 SGHTA and CDR2 FQGNSA come from the germline V gene. The CDR3 loop spans 13 amino acids. V was clipped by 5 bases and J by 6 bases, with 12 bases between them. Authors' methods: From reference gene primer amplification, estimates of nucleated cell counts were derived. Only in-frame clones appear in the TCRdb table, and some are missing; sequencing was by immunoSEQ multiplex PCR. The V and J calls and the clone size are those of that table, but D and trimming were determined from the DNA. The data show hundreds of thousands of clones, with around 84% seen just once and 15% to 20% held by the top ten. This specimen belongs to a study of blood T cell repertoires in COVID-19. The wider study: Samples of COVID-19 (acute and convalescent) were obtained from the United States, Italy and Spain.

The chain carries TRBV7-2 and TRBJ2-3; D is unresolved. The sequence was collected from a man younger than 40 with active or convalescent COVID-19. Sequenced sample: peripheral blood. As DNA, the CDR3 is TGTGCCAGCAGCCGACAACAAGTCGATACGCAGTATTTT. It translates to CASSRQQVDTQYF.